The 23 T cell receptor beta chains presented below share a single source sample, sequenced in a study of CD8 T cells in ankylosing spondylitis. TCRdb fed the 5' RACE reads into MiXCR, producing one record per CDR3 protein. The data show 150,000 to 200,000 distinct CDR3 sequences, with about 32% seen just once and about 6.3% held by the top ten. The specimen was synovial fluid, either unsorted or a sorted T cell fraction (not recorded which). These receptors all stem from a male donor with ankylosing spondylitis.

This clonotype was detected a few times. The chain couples TRBV7-3 to TRBJ2-2; the match to TRBD2 covers 9 bases. V lost 1 base, J lost 0 bases, and 0 bases stayed unmatched. Germline V gene data show CDR1 as SGHTA and CDR2 as FQGTGA. CDR3 length: 16 amino acids. The CDR3 spells CASSLRLAANTGELFF. The CDR3 DNA reads as TGTGCCAGCAGCTTAAGACTAGCGGCGAACACCGGGGAGCTGTTTTTT.

This clonotype came up a few times. The rearrangement uses TRBV5-1 and TRBJ2-2; D is ambiguous. The CDR3 is 15 residues long. Trimming left V 4 bases short and J 4 bases short, with 14 bases between. CDR1 SGHRS and CDR2 YFSETQ come from the germline V gene. The CDR3 DNA sequence: TGCGCCAGCAGCCGGACGGAAATGACCACCGGGGAGCTGTTTTTT. Translation gives CASSRTEMTTGELFF.

This clonotype was recorded a few times. The chain employs TRBV20-1 and TRBJ2-7; the D gene could be TRBD1 or TRBD2 (5 bases each). Trimming left V 6 bases short and J 7 bases short, with 22 bases between. Germline CDR1 is DFQATT and CDR2 is SNEGSKA (reference sequence). The CDR3 spans 14 residues. The CDR3 protein is CSATLPGTAGEQYF. CDR3 DNA: TGCAGTGCAACCCTACCCGGGACCGCCGGGGAGCAGTACTTC.

This sequence joins TRBV14 and TRBJ2-1; D unclear. CDR3 size: 15 residues. The V gene lost 0 bases and the J gene lost 7 bases, with 13 bases spanning the gap. Per the germline V gene, CDR1 is SGHDN and CDR2 is FVKESK. CDR3 sequence reads: CASSQDWLPTNEQFF. CDR3 nucleotide sequence: TGTGCCAGCAGCCAAGATTGGCTACCTACTAATGAGCAGTTCTTC.

The chain uses TRBV12-3 or TRBV12-4 and TRBJ2-5; 12 positions agree with TRBD1. The CDR3 runs to 15 residues. The ends lost 3 bases at V and 5 bases at J; junction bases unmatched: 4. The CDR3: CASSFGTGGTETQYF. In DNA form, the CDR3 reads TGTGCCAGCAGTTTTGGGACAGGGGGCACGGAGACCCAGTACTTC.

This clonotype was found many times. The rearrangement joins TRBV6-1 to TRBJ1-1; D is ambiguous. Germline V lookup: CDR1 MNHNS, CDR2 SASEGT. This CDR3 comprises 15 residues. Between the trimmed V and J ends, which lost 3 bases and 8 bases, there was a span of 19 bases. For the CDR3, the DNA is TGTGCCAGCAGTGACGTTCGGACGGCTAGACGGGAAGCTTTCTTT. It translates to CASSDVRTARREAFF.

The genes are TRBV12-3 or TRBV12-4 and TRBJ1-4, with 9 bases identical to TRBD1. Germline trimming cut 2 bases from V and 7 bases from J; bases unmatched to any gene: 5. The CDR3 has 15 residues. The CDR3, as DNA: TGTGCCAGCAGTTTAACAGGGGGCGTTGGTGAAAAACTGTTTTTT. Amino acid sequence: CASSLTGGVGEKLFF.

The chain links TRBV28 to TRBJ2-7, with a weak D call TRBD1 (6 bases). The ends were cut back, 4 bases at V and 0 bases at J, with 13 bases in the middle. This CDR3 region has 15 residues. Germline values: CDR1 MDHEN, CDR2 SYDVKM. DNA of the CDR3: TGTGCCAGCAGTTCCCGGACAGAGAGCTCCTACGAGCAGTACTTC. As protein: CASSSRTESSYEQYF.

The sample holds a few counts of this clonotype. This chain uses TRBV3-1 with TRBJ1-1, with TRBD1 as a possible D gene (5 bases). Germline V gives CDR1 LGHDT, CDR2 YNNKEL (reference sequence). The length of the CDR3 is 15 residues. With 0 bases removed from V and 1 base from J, the gap between germline ends came to 9 bases. The CDR3 bases are TGTGCCAGCAGCCAAGATTTCGGGGGGAACACTGAAGCTTTCTTT. It encodes CASSQDFGGNTEAFF. The variable domain in full, with the rest retrieved from reference TRBV3-1 and TRBJ1-1, is DTAVSQTPKYLVTQMGNDKSIKCEQNLGHDTMYWYKQDSKKFLKIMFSYNNKELIINETVPNRFSPKSPDKAHLNLHINSLELGDSAVYFCASSQDFGGNTEAFFGQGTRLTVV.

V usage is TRBV4-1 and J usage is TRBJ1-3; D gene ambiguous. The CDR3 has 16 amino acids. V gave up 0 bases and J gave up 3 bases, with 12 bases separating them. The germline CDR1 and CDR2 sequences are MGHRA and YSYEKL. The CDR3 region has the DNA TGCGCCAGCAGCCAAGATTACGCAGTCCGTGGAAACACCATATATTTT. This codes for CASSQDYAVRGNTIYF.

This clonotype is a singleton in its sample. The chain links TRBV7-9 to TRBJ1-4; D unclear. Germline lookup yields CDR1 SEHNR and CDR2 FQNEAQ (reference sequence). Trimming left V 5 bases short and J 7 bases short, with 11 bases between. The CDR3 runs 13 residues. The CDR3 bases are TGTGCCAGCAGCCTCTACCCGAGTGAAAAACTGTTTTTT. It specifies CASSLYPSEKLFF.

V gene TRBV5-1 combines with J gene TRBJ2-7; 9 nucleotides line up with TRBD2. After removal of 2 bases from V and 6 bases from J, the junction contained 9 bases not matched to a gene. Germline V gene lookup returns CDR1 SGHRS and CDR2 YFSETQ. The CDR3 runs 15 residues. This CDR3 reads CASSLGTSRIAEQYF. CDR3 sequence (DNA): TGCGCCAGCAGCTTAGGGACTAGCCGGATTGCCGAGCAGTACTTC.

For this clonotype: A much larger clone differs by one base, so this may be a read error. This chain uses TRBV7-2 with TRBJ2-1, with TRBD2 matching 10 bases. V trimming: 6 bases; J trimming: 0 bases; junction bases outside the gene matches: 2. The germline gives CDR1 SGHTA, CDR2 FQGNSA. The CDR3 has 15 amino acids. CDR3 coding DNA: TGTGCCAGCAGGCCTAGCGGGAGCTCCTACAATGAGCAGTTCTTC. Residues: CASRPSGSSYNEQFF.

The chain has TRBV4-1 and TRBJ2-2, with TRBD1 matching 8 bases. The CDR3 runs 16 residues. CDR1 is MGHRA, CDR2 YSYEKL, per germline. The trim removed 2 bases at V and 6 bases at J, leaving 8 bases unmatched. Here the CDR3 reads CASSQPGQGKAGELFF. CDR3 nucleotide sequence: TGCGCCAGCAGCCAACCTGGACAGGGCAAGGCCGGGGAGCTGTTTTTT.

The chain uses TRBV20-1 and TRBJ2-7, with a possible D match to TRBD2 (6 bases). The CDR3 contains 13 residues. Germline lookup yields CDR1 DFQATT and CDR2 SNEGSKA (reference sequence). Trimming removed 6 bases at V and 2 bases at J, with 14 bases between. CDR3 sequence (DNA): TGCAGTGCAATCCGGGACTCCACCTACGAGCAGTACTTC. It translates to CSAIRDSTYEQYF.

V usage is TRBV12-3 or TRBV12-4 and J usage is TRBJ1-1, with D hard to call. The CDR3 has 13 residues. Deletions cut 3 bases from V and 3 bases from J, with 8 bases between. CDR3 sequence: CASSFERDTEAFF. The CDR3 nucleotides are TGTGCCAGCAGTTTTGAGCGGGACACTGAAGCTTTCTTT.

The rearrangement joins TRBV20-1 to TRBJ2-1; a possible D gene is TRBD1 (6 bases). CDR3 length: 14 amino acids. Germline V gene data show CDR1 as DFQATT and CDR2 as SNEGSKA (reference sequence). The ends were cut back, 6 bases at V and 13 bases at J, with 25 bases in the middle. CDR3 nucleotide sequence: TGCAGTGCCAGGGGTAGTGACTCTGCCTCCTTCCAGTTCTTC. It translates to CSARGSDSASFQFF.

The chain links TRBV2 to TRBJ1-1, with 9 positions matching TRBD1. Trimming took 6 bases from V and 6 from J; bases not matched to a gene: 5. CDR1 and CDR2 (germline): SNHLY, FYNNEI. This CDR3 comprises 13 residues. The CDR3 DNA reads TGTGCCAGCAGGACAGGGGGAGAGTCTGAAGCTTTCTTT. Protein sequence: CASRTGGESEAFF. Variable domain in full (rest from reference TRBV2 and TRBJ1-1): EPEVTQTPSHQVTQMGQEVILRCVPISNHLYFYWYRQILGQKVEFLVSFYNNEISEKSEIFDDQFSVERPDGSNFTLKIRSTKLEDSAMYFCASRTGGESEAFFGQGTRLTVV.

This chain links TRBV7-2 with TRBJ1-3, with D maybe TRBD1 (6 bases). This CDR3 has 15 amino acids. Between the trimmed V and J ends, which lost 3 bases and 4 bases, there was a span of 13 bases. From germline, CDR1 is SGHTA and CDR2 FQGNSA. CDR3 sequence: CASSLTGRGGNTIYF. CDR3 nucleotides: TGTGCCAGCAGCTTGACAGGTCGGGGAGGAAACACCATATATTTT.

J is TRBJ2-1 and V is TRBV2; maybe TRBD2 (7 bases). This CDR3 contains 14 residues. CDR1 SNHLY and CDR2 FYNNEI come from the germline V gene. V lost 8 bases, J lost 0 bases, and 11 bases lay in between. CDR3 coding DNA: TGTGCCAGCGGGGGGGCCAGCTCCTACAATGAGCAGTTCTTC. Translation gives CASGGASSYNEQFF.

The chain joins TRBV3-1 to TRBJ1-5; D is possibly TRBD1 (5 bases). Per the germline V gene, CDR1 is LGHDT and CDR2 is YNNKEL (reference sequence). The V and J ends lost 1 base and 7 bases respectively, with 11 bases between them. CDR3 length equals 14 residues. The CDR3, as DNA: TGTGCCAGCAGCCAAGGATCGGGGGGACAGCCCCAGCATTTT. Protein product: CASSQGSGGQPQHF.

The chain carries TRBV18 and TRBJ2-1; 10 bases agree with TRBD1. This CDR3 contains 16 residues. J lost 6 bases, V lost 1 base, and 6 bases had no gene match. Germline V gene lookup returns CDR1 KGHSH and CDR2 LQKENI. The CDR3 DNA reads as TGTGCCAGCTCACCACTGAGGACAGGGGGTCTCAATGAGCAGTTCTTC. Its protein product is CASSPLRTGGLNEQFF.

This rearrangement joins TRBV7-2 to TRBJ1-1; D might be TRBD1 (5 bases). Trimming shortened V by 1 base and J by 0 bases, and 9 bases separated the two germline ends. In germline, CDR1 is SGHTA, CDR2 FQGNSA. The length of the CDR3 is 15 residues. The CDR3 loop reads CASSLEGQVNTEAFF. CDR3 nucleotide sequence: TGTGCCAGCAGCTTAGAGGGGCAGGTGAACACTGAAGCTTTCTTT.